This T cell receptor (beta chain) emerged from a study of radiotherapy plus CTLA-4 blockade in lung cancer. Study-wide background: Around 18% of enrolled patients responded objectively, and 31% had disease control.

Notes on the study in general: It was early blood T cell clone dynamics, with interferon-beta, that reportedly best predicted response. Following radiotherapy plus ipilimumab, tumor-derived TCR clones expanded in the blood.

Germline trimming cut 4 bases from V and 3 bases from J; bases unmatched to any gene: 6. This CDR3 has 16 amino acids. The germline gives CDR1 SGHRS, CDR2 YFSETQ. Lung cancer patients with chemo-refractory metastatic non-small-cell disease were given focal radiation plus CTLA-4 blockade with ipilimumab. Points on this clone: Its antigen remains unknown.

The method was immunoSEQ multiplex PCR; TCRdb's version includes in-frame clones alone and lacks a portion of them. The sample shows 60,000 to 70,000 clones, around three quarters of them seen only once. Sequenced material: peripheral blood, taken from a patient treated with radiotherapy plus ipilimumab. This sequence joins TRBV5-1 and TRBJ2-2; 10 bases map to TRBD1. The TCR originated in a human donor with non-small cell lung cancer who had a complete response to radiotherapy plus ipilimumab. CDR3 sequence (DNA): TGCGCCAGCAGCAAGACAGGGGGCGCGGACACCGGGGAGCTGTTTTTT. Translating gives CASSKTGGADTGELFF. Combining the CDR3 with reference TRBV5-1 and TRBJ2-2 gives the whole variable domain KAGVTQTPRYLIKTRGQQVTLSCSPISGHRSVSWYQQTPGQGLQFLFEYFSETQRNKGNFPGRFSGRQFSNSRSEMNVSTLELGDSALYLCASSKTGGADTGELFFGEGSRLTVL.